The 32 T cell receptor beta chains given below trace back to one sample, sequenced in a study of T cells in Graves' hyperthyroidism and ophthalmopathy. Amplification yielded TCR beta CDR3 regions, with RNA transcripts as the source. RT-PCR in the first round (using the HTBI primer set) targeted the TCR CDR3. MiXCR, run by TCRdb on the multiplex PCR reads, gives a single entry per CDR3 protein. The sample records about 420,000 distinct CDR3 sequences, 12% to 15% being singletons. The sequencing input was blood. These receptors were obtained from a young woman with Graves' hyperthyroidism.

This clonotype was recorded at least ten times. This clone may be a read error of a much larger clone one base away. The V gene is TRBV2, the J gene TRBJ1-1; D is perhaps TRBD1 (5 bases). The CDR3 totals 13 residues. The germline V gene encodes CDR1 SNHLY and CDR2 FYNNEI. Trimming stripped 6 bases from V and 1 base from J, with 9 bases between. This CDR3 reads CASRKTENTEAFF. As DNA, the CDR3 is TGTGCCAGCAGGAAGACAGAGAACACTGAAGCTTTCTTT. The full variable domain, in which reference TRBV2 and TRBJ1-1 provide the parts outside the CDR3, is EPEVTQTPSHQVTQMGQEVILRCVPISNHLYFYWYRQILGQKVEFLVSFYNNEISEKSEIFDDQFSVERPDGSNFTLKIRSTKLEDSAMYFCASRKTENTEAFFGQGTRLTVV.

This clonotype was detected many times. This chain's CDR3 is CASSFVFRAGGDTGELFF. In DNA, the CDR3 is TGTGCCAGCAGTTTCGTATTTCGGGCGGGAGGGGACACCGGGGAGCTGTTTTTT. This sequence joins TRBV28 and TRBJ2-2, with 9 nucleotides matching TRBD2. Looked up from germline, CDR1 is MDHEN and CDR2 is SYDVKM. V shed 3 bases, J shed 3 bases, and the junction held 11 bases outside the gene matches. The CDR3 is 18 residues long.

This clonotype was detected a few times. CDR3 in amino acids: CASSQEGGAALTDTQYF. The CDR3 DNA follows: TGCGCCAGCAGCCAAGAGGGAGGAGCAGCCCTCACAGATACGCAGTATTTT. The V call is TRBV4-1, the J call TRBJ2-3; possible D gene TRBD2, 6 bases. Trimming stripped 0 bases from V and 2 bases from J, with 15 bases between. CDR1 MGHRA and CDR2 YSYEKL come from the germline V gene. This CDR3 comprises 17 residues.

This clonotype was counted ten times or more. The chain couples TRBV2 to TRBJ1-1; 7 bases are shared with TRBD1. CDR3 length: 13 amino acids. Germline loops: CDR1 SNHLY, CDR2 FYNNEI. The ends lost 6 bases at V and 0 bases at J; junction bases unmatched: 1. The CDR3 loop reads CASRTGLNTEAFF. The CDR3 DNA reads as TGTGCCAGCAGGACAGGGTTGAACACTGAAGCTTTCTTT.

This clonotype was counted many times. The CDR3 here is CASSLVSGYNQPQHF. Written as DNA, the CDR3 is TGTGCCAGCAGTTTAGTATCGGGGTACAATCAGCCCCAGCATTTT. The chain joins TRBV28 to TRBJ1-5; D is undetermined. CDR1 and CDR2 from the germline V gene are MDHEN and SYDVKM. This CDR3 has 15 amino acids. Trimming cost V 2 bases and J 3 bases, with 11 bases left between them.

About this clonotype: A much larger clone lies one base from this, so it may be a read error. The rearrangement joins TRBV27 to TRBJ2-1; no firm D call. The germline gives CDR1 MNHEY, CDR2 SMNVEV (reference sequence). The CDR3 has 16 residues. The CDR3 sequence: CASSLDPLYSYNEQLF. The CDR3 DNA reads TGTGCCAGCAGTTTAGACCCCCTTTATAGTTACAATGAGCAGCTCTTC.

This clonotype was recorded at least ten times. The chain is built from TRBV7-2 and TRBJ2-7, with 7 bases lining up with TRBD2. Germline V gives CDR1 SGHTA, CDR2 FQGNSA. V gave up 1 base and J gave up 3 bases; unmatched junction bases: 27. The length of the CDR3 is 22 residues. CDR3 residues: CASSLGTGLRTPGRGSYYEQYF. CDR3 DNA: TGTGCCAGCAGCTTAGGGACCGGGCTCCGGACGCCAGGGAGGGGTTCGTACTACGAGCAGTACTTC.

This chain uses TRBV27 with TRBJ2-1, with 12 bases aligning to TRBD2. Germline V gene sequence: CDR1 MNHEY, CDR2 SMNVEV (reference sequence). There are 17 residues in the CDR3. V shed 2 bases and J 7 bases; nucleotides not matched to a gene: 9. CDR3 loop: CASSLPPTSGRRNEQFF. For the CDR3, the DNA is TGTGCCAGCAGTTTACCTCCAACTAGCGGGAGGAGAAATGAGCAGTTCTTC.

The chain has TRBV7-9 and TRBJ2-7; D is perhaps TRBD1 (5 bases). Germline values: CDR1 SEHNR, CDR2 FQNEAQ (reference sequence). Deletions cut 5 bases from V and 5 bases from J, with 19 bases between. The CDR3 is 15 amino acids. The CDR3 nucleotides are TGTGCCAGCAGCCGGAGCGACAGTCATGGCGACGAGCAGTACTTC. Protein product: CASSRSDSHGDEQYF. Filled out from reference TRBV7-9 and TRBJ2-7, the complete variable domain reads DTGVSQNPRHKITKRGQNVTFRCDPISEHNRLYWYRQTLGQGPEFLTYFQNEAQLEKSRLLSDRFSAERPKGSFSTLEIQRTEQGDSAMYLCASSRSDSHGDEQYFGPGTRLTVT.

CDR3 in DNA: TGTGCCAGCAGCTTAGGGGGGGGCGGTCAGCCCCAGCATTTT. This codes for CASSLGGGGQPQHF. This sequence joins TRBV11-2 and TRBJ1-5, with D maybe TRBD1 (6 bases). The germline gives CDR1 SGHAT, CDR2 FQNNGV. This CDR3 has 14 residues. Trimming stripped 1 base from V and 6 bases from J, with 10 bases between.

This clonotype was seen repeatedly, ten times or more. The genes are TRBV28 and TRBJ2-7; 9 nucleotides match TRBD1. The length of the CDR3 is 19 residues. V lost 7 bases to trimming and J lost 4 bases; unmatched junction nucleotides: 23. CDR1 MDHEN and CDR2 SYDVKM come from the germline V gene. The CDR3 DNA reads TGTGCCAGCAACCGACACCCGGGTAGGACCGGACAGGGGAGGTACGAGCAGTACTTC. This sequence encodes CASNRHPGRTGQGRYEQYF.

There are a few counts of this clonotype. The rearrangement uses TRBV5-6 and TRBJ2-2, with D unresolved. CDR3 length: 12 amino acids. Germline V gene sequence: CDR1 SGHDT, CDR2 YYEEEE. Trimming pared 3 bases from V and 7 bases from J, leaving 7 bases between. In DNA, the CDR3 is TGTGCCAGCAGCTGGGCCGGCGGGGAGCTGTTTTTT. It specifies CASSWAGGELFF.

This clonotype has a count of ten or more. The chain employs TRBV28 and TRBJ2-1; possibly TRBD1 or TRBD2 for D (5 bases each). Germline CDR1 MDHEN, CDR2 SYDVKM. Trimming cost V 3 bases and J 5 bases, with 14 bases left between them. This CDR3 spans 15 amino acids. The chain's CDR3 is CASSFVGTDNNEQFF. The DNA of the CDR3 is TGTGCCAGCAGTTTTGTGGGGACGGATAACAATGAGCAGTTCTTC.

There are a few counts of this clonotype. V is TRBV13 and J is TRBJ1-2; D possibly corresponds to TRBD1 (5 bases). Between the trimmed V and J ends, which lost 1 base and 3 bases, there was a span of 27 bases. The CDR3 is made up of 20 amino acids. Germline loops: CDR1 PRHDT, CDR2 FYEKMQ (reference sequence). The CDR3 sequence: CASSLEVSGILPSGHYGYTF. DNA of the CDR3: TGTGCCAGCAGCTTAGAGGTGTCAGGTATCCTACCCTCGGGGCACTATGGCTACACCTTC.

This clonotype appeared many times. The CDR3 protein is CASAFGESYEQYF. The CDR3 DNA follows: TGTGCCAGCGCTTTTGGCGAGTCCTACGAGCAGTACTTC. This chain joins TRBV27 and TRBJ2-7; D is ambiguous. The CDR3 has 13 residues. Trimming stripped 8 bases from V and 1 base from J, with 12 bases between. The germline gives CDR1 MNHEY, CDR2 SMNVEV (reference sequence).

This clonotype was found many times. The chain recombines TRBV18 with TRBJ1-1; D is possibly TRBD1 (6 bases). The CDR3 length is 13 residues. In germline, CDR1 is KGHSH, CDR2 LQKENI. Trimming pared 2 bases from V and 7 bases from J, leaving 11 bases between. CDR3 sequence (DNA): TGTGCCAGCTCACCATGGACAGACCTTGAAGCTTTCTTT. It yields the protein CASSPWTDLEAFF.

The rearrangement uses TRBV6-2 or TRBV6-3 and TRBJ2-2, with D perhaps TRBD1 or TRBD2 (5 bases each). This CDR3 spans 13 amino acids. Per the germline V gene, CDR1 is MNHEY and CDR2 is SVGEGT. Trimming removed 6 bases from V and 6 bases from J, with 11 bases in between. The CDR3 spells CASRTRGSGELFF. The CDR3 DNA follows: TGTGCCAGCAGAACTAGGGGTTCCGGGGAGCTGTTTTTT.

This clonotype was counted at least ten times. This chain joins TRBV20-1 and TRBJ1-1; the D is unclear. CDR1 is DFQATT, CDR2 SNEGSKA, per germline (reference sequence). Trimming took off 0 bases at V and 6 bases at J, with 14 bases between the two ends. CDR3 length equals 14 residues. The CDR3 region has the DNA TGCAGTGCTAGAGAGGGAGGGTTCTTTTCTGAAGCTTTCTTT. Encoded protein: CSAREGGFFSEAFF.

This clonotype was counted at least ten times. The chain employs TRBV30 and TRBJ2-1; D assignment may be TRBD1 or TRBD2 (7 bases each). Germline CDR1 GTSNPN, CDR2 SVGIG (reference sequence). The CDR3 loop spans 14 amino acids. V was pared by 5 bases and J by 6 bases, with 17 bases between. The CDR3 nucleotides read TGTGCCTGGTCGGCCCTCAGGGGGGGCAATGAGCAGTTCTTC. Translated: CAWSALRGGNEQFF.

This clonotype was detected many times. CDR3 DNA: TGTGCCAGCAGCTACAGGACAGGGGGCGAGACCCAGTACTTC. Translating it yields CASSYRTGGETQYF. The chain carries TRBV7-2 and TRBJ2-5; TRBD1 matches 11 bases. The CDR3 spans 14 residues. CDR1 is SGHTA and CDR2 is FQGNSA in the germline V gene. The V segment lost 4 bases and the J segment 5 bases; nucleotides outside the gene matches: 3.

The genes are TRBV19 and TRBJ1-2; perhaps TRBD1 as D (6 bases). The CDR3 has 13 amino acids. Trimming took 5 bases from V and 7 from J, leaving 14 bases between them. The germline V gene has CDR1 LNHDA and CDR2 SQIVND (reference sequence). The CDR3 here is CASSPTGRLGYTF. For the CDR3, the DNA is TGTGCCAGTAGTCCTACAGGGAGGCTTGGCTACACCTTC.

This clonotype was counted many times. The V call is TRBV20-1, the J call TRBJ2-5; 10 nucleotides line up with TRBD2. Germline lookup yields CDR1 DFQATT and CDR2 SNEGSKA (reference sequence). The junction had 0 bases not matched to a gene; V was cut back by 2 bases and J by 3 bases. CDR3 length: 13 residues. The CDR3 coding sequence is TGCAGTGCTAGACTAGCGGGAGAAGAGACCCAGTACTTC. It encodes CSARLAGEETQYF.

This clonotype occurred a few times. The V and J genes are TRBV14 and TRBJ1-4; D is perhaps TRBD1 (5 bases). Germline CDR1 is SGHDN and CDR2 is FVKESK. V gave up 4 bases and J gave up 7 bases, with 10 bases separating them. The CDR3 consists of 13 residues. The CDR3 sequence is CASSLGVTEKLFF. The CDR3 nucleotides read TGTGCCAGCAGCCTGGGGGTAACTGAAAAACTGTTTTTT.

In its sample, this clonotype was seen many times. This chain joins TRBV11-3 and TRBJ2-1; possibly TRBD2 for D (6 bases). Trimming shortened V by 4 bases and J by 6 bases, and 13 bases separated the two germline ends. CDR3 length equals 14 residues. CDR1 and CDR2 from the germline V gene are SGHNT and YENEEA. The CDR3 here is CASSSLLASNEQFF. The CDR3 DNA is TGTGCCAGCAGCTCCCTACTAGCTTCCAATGAGCAGTTCTTC.

This chain connects TRBV29-1 to TRBJ1-2; D possibly corresponds to TRBD1 (5 bases). V was cut by 4 bases and J by 5 bases, with 14 bases left in between. CDR1 SQVTM and CDR2 ANQGSEA come from the germline V gene. This CDR3 is built from 13 residues. Here the CDR3 DNA reads TGCAGCGTTGGTTCCGGCAGGGCGTATGGCTACACCTTC. Its translation is CSVGSGRAYGYTF.

This clonotype has a handful of counts. The CDR3 protein is CSAREHRNQPQHF. The DNA of the CDR3 is TGCAGTGCTAGAGAGCATCGCAATCAGCCCCAGCATTTT. This chain joins TRBV20-1 and TRBJ1-5, with no clear D. The CDR3 is made up of 13 amino acids. Between the trimmed V and J ends, which lost 0 bases and 2 bases, there was a span of 5 bases. From germline, CDR1 is DFQATT and CDR2 SNEGSKA (reference sequence).

This clonotype was detected a few times. The J gene is TRBJ1-5, the V gene TRBV4-2; TRBD1 matches at 9 bases. This CDR3 has 16 residues. CDR1 LGHNA and CDR2 YNFKEQ come from the germline V gene. Germline trimming cut 0 bases from V and 7 bases from J; bases unmatched to any gene: 7. CDR3 DNA sequence: TGTGCCAGCAGCCAAGACGGGACAGGGTCGGGGCAGCCCCAGCATTTT. Translated: CASSQDGTGSGQPQHF.

Ten or more counts support this clonotype. This chain uses TRBV7-8 with TRBJ2-3; 11 positions agree with TRBD1. The junction had 5 bases not matched to a gene; V was cut back by 5 bases and J by 7 bases. The CDR3 runs 14 residues. Germline CDR1 SGHVS, CDR2 FQNEAQ. CDR3 residues: CASSQGQGGYTQYF. The CDR3 DNA sequence: TGTGCCAGCAGCCAGGGACAGGGGGGATATACGCAGTATTTT.

This clonotype was detected many times. The CDR3 nucleotides read TGTGCCAGCAGTTACGTCGGCAATCAGCCCCAGCATTTT. Its translation: CASSYVGNQPQHF. J is TRBJ1-5 and V is TRBV6-2 or TRBV6-3, with D unresolved. The CDR3 contains 13 residues. Germline V lookup: CDR1 MNHEY, CDR2 SVGEGT. V shed 2 bases and J shed 2 bases, with 4 bases lying between them.

This clonotype was seen repeatedly, ten times or more. The chain employs TRBV10-3 and TRBJ2-1, with 7 nucleotides matching TRBD1. V lost 10 bases, J lost 7 bases, and 10 bases stayed unmatched. The CDR3 has 13 amino acids. CDR1 ENHRY and CDR2 SYGVKD come from the germline V gene. The CDR3 DNA is TGTGCCACCGGCGACAGGGCGGATAATGAGCAGTTCTTC. Its protein product is CATGDRADNEQFF.

This clonotype was observed many times. This sequence joins TRBV20-1 and TRBJ2-7, with TRBD1 as a possible D gene (5 bases). The CDR3 has 13 residues. Trimming left V 2 bases short and J 4 bases short, with 12 bases between. Germline V gene data show CDR1 as DFQATT and CDR2 as SNEGSKA (reference sequence). The CDR3 loop is CSARRQGIYEQYF. The CDR3 region has the DNA TGCAGTGCTAGAAGGCAGGGCATATACGAGCAGTACTTC.

This clonotype was counted many times. The chain employs TRBV12-3 or TRBV12-4 and TRBJ2-7; D gene unclear. Trimming pared 2 bases from V and 1 base from J, leaving 9 bases between. The CDR3 is made up of 14 amino acids. The CDR3 reads CASSLKGRSYEQYF. The DNA of the CDR3 is TGTGCCAGCAGTTTAAAGGGAAGGTCCTACGAGCAGTACTTC.